This record covers a single T cell receptor beta chain. The target antigen is unknown. Whole-study results and caveats: The TCR gene usage of tumor memory CD4+ T cells clustered together with blood and lymph node memory CD4+ cells and with lymph node naive CD4+ cells.

Trimming took 4 bases from V and 1 from J, leaving 7 bases between them. Germline V lookup: CDR1 MNHEY, CDR2 SVGEGT. This CDR3 region has 13 residues. TCRdb re-called the 5' RACE reads through MiXCR, storing one row per CDR3 protein. The sample consists of approximately 5,400 distinct CDR3 sequences, 52% of them appearing once. The chain links TRBV6-2 or TRBV6-3 to TRBJ1-1, with TRBD1 as a possible D gene (6 bases). The TCR comes from a female donor with breast cancer. The sequenced sample consisted of memory CD4+ T cells sorted from blood. Indicated subset: memory CD4+ T cells, CD4+CD45RO+CD25-. For the CDR3, the DNA is TGTGCCAGCAGTTGGACAGAGAACACTGAAGCTTTCTTT. Its translation: CASSWTENTEAFF.